A few counts support the clone carrying this T cell receptor (beta chain). Its antigen is not known. This entry is derived from a study of T cells after yellow fever vaccination. General study points: After the booster, 96% of CD4 and 88% of CD8 primary-response clones were re-detected. Abundant clonotypes (contaminants from the bulk population) could be present in FACS-sorted repertoires.

Trimming removed 2 bases at V and 2 bases at J, with 18 bases between. Germline lookup yields CDR1 SGHAT and CDR2 FQNNGV. CDR3 length: 17 residues. Template switching by 5'RACE produced TCR cDNA, adding a universal primer site and UMIs. TCRdb reanalysed the 5' RACE reads using MiXCR and keeps one entry per CDR3 protein. The repertoire holds 130,000 or so distinct CDR3 sequences, with roughly 15% as singletons. The chain recombines TRBV11-2 with TRBJ1-2; maybe TRBD1 (6 bases). The sequence was collected from a man aged 18-30 years who received the YFV17D yellow fever vaccine. The sample in question was CD8+ T cells sorted from PBMCs, obtained 5 days after the yellow fever booster vaccination. CDR3 protein: CASSLRPGEPNNYGYTF. The CDR3 DNA is TGTGCCAGCAGCTTACGGCCAGGGGAGCCCAACAACTATGGCTACACCTTC.